This T cell receptor beta chain was sequenced during a study of monozygotic twins with inflammatory bowel disease. TCRdb reprocessed the 5' RACE reads, with one entry per CDR3 protein and no DNA. The sample is made up of around 140,000 distinct CDR3 sequences, and the top ten hold roughly 2.5% of it. CDR3 length equals 18 residues. Germline assignment: CDR1 MNHEY and CDR2 SVGAGI. Input material: blood. V usage is TRBV6-5 and J usage is TRBJ1-2; the TRBD1 assignment by TCRdb is unverifiable without DNA. The clonotype was recovered from a human donor with ulcerative colitis or Crohn's disease, or a healthy co-twin of an affected twin (not recorded which). CDR3 sequence reads: CASSYSLGTGGMDYGYTF.